A selection of T cell receptor beta chains follows, all from one sample in a study of monozygotic twins with inflammatory bowel disease. TCRdb re-called the 5' RACE reads and shows each CDR3 protein once, DNA omitted. This sample contains about 210,000 distinct CDR3 sequences. The sequenced sample was blood. The source is a human donor with ulcerative colitis or Crohn's disease, or a healthy co-twin of an affected twin (not recorded which). The CDR3 runs from the conserved cysteine through the conserved F or W. Each record gives: V gene, J gene, CDR3 protein.

TRBV7-2	TRBJ1-6	CASSSDRGSPLHF
TRBV29-1	TRBJ1-2	CSVPGQRNYGYTF
TRBV12-3/TRBV12-4	TRBJ2-3	CASSLSTDTQYF
TRBV12-3/TRBV12-4	TRBJ1-2	CASSWGQGPANYGYTF
TRBV7-8	TRBJ1-4	CASSSPQGGLAKLFF
TRBV28	TRBJ1-1	CASSKPGQGLLNTEAFF
TRBV2	TRBJ2-4	CASSNTGDQYF
TRBV12-3/TRBV12-4	TRBJ2-3	CASSFGPRDTQYF
TRBV9	TRBJ1-3	CASSSGQPDSGNTIYF
TRBV5-1	TRBJ2-5	CASSLGQEETQYF
TRBV5-1	TRBJ1-1	CASSLITAGTEAFF
TRBV11-1	TRBJ2-6	CASSRSTAWRGVSGANVLTF
TRBV15	TRBJ2-4	CATSRDSATALAKNIQYF
TRBV12-3/TRBV12-4	TRBJ1-5	CASSLAYDTSNQPQHF
TRBV2	TRBJ1-5	CASGQSNQPQHF
TRBV6-1	TRBJ2-7	CASSDRTGDRRQYF
TRBV2	TRBJ2-7	CASTEGRGTYEQYF
TRBV5-1	TRBJ1-4	CASQTGTGGVEKLFF
TRBV11-2	TRBJ2-2	CASSLRGAQGSLGELFF
TRBV11-3	TRBJ2-2	CASSFDPVTGELFF
TRBV5-1	TRBJ2-7	CASSHRGDRGHEQYF
TRBV19	TRBJ1-2	CASRTGQSYGYTF